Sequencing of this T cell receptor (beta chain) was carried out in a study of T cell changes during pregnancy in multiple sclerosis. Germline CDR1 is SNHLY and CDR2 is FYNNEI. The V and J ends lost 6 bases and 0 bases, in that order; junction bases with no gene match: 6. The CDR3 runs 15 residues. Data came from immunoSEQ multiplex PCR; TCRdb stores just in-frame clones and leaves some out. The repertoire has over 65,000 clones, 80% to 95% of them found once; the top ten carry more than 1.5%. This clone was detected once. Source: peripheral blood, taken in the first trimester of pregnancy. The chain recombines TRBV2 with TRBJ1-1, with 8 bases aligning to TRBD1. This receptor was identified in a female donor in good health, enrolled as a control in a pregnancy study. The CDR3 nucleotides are TGTGCCAGCAGGAGAGACAGGGGCATGAACACTGAAGCTTTCTTT. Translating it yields CASRRDRGMNTEAFF.